The clone carrying this T cell receptor (beta chain) was observed at least ten times. TCR beta CDR3 regions were amplified from RNA transcripts. HTBI-primed RT-PCR formed the first round, and a multiplex PCR formed the second. TCRdb ran MiXCR on the multiplex PCR reads and lists one entry per CDR3 protein. Among hundreds of thousands of distinct CDR3 sequences listed, about a fifth were seen once. The authors isolated PBMCs from 9.5 to 10 ml of fresh peripheral blood. The data belong to a study of Graves' ophthalmopathy and Graves' hyperthyroidism. The sample was peripheral blood. The clonotype comes from a woman aged 18-35 years with stable Graves' hyperthyroidism. Some clones in this sample may be carry-over from other donors' samples.

The CDR3 region has the DNA TGTGCCAGCAGCCCCGGGACCGACTACGAGCAGTACTTC. This sequence encodes CASSPGTDYEQYF. This chain links TRBV6-1 with TRBJ2-7, with D perhaps matching TRBD1 or TRBD2 (5 bases each). Between the trimmed V and J ends, which lost 6 bases and 3 bases, there was a span of 12 bases. The CDR3 runs to 13 residues. Germline values: CDR1 MNHNS, CDR2 SASEGT.